This T cell receptor (beta chain) came from a study of T-cell reconstitution after alpha-beta-depleted transplantation in children. TCRbeta library preparation incorporated unique molecular identifiers. TCRdb re-called the PCR reads through MiXCR, storing one row per CDR3 protein. The data contain about 600,000 distinct CDR3 sequences, approximately 22% of them singletons. The sample holds a few counts of this clonotype. The sequence was collected from a boy under three years old who had a stem cell transplant for acute myeloid leukemia, so the T cells may come from the graft donor. The source was PBMCs, mostly from graft donor cells, collected 360 days after TCRalphabeta/CD19-depleted stem cell transplant.

CDR3 bases: TGTGCCAGCAGTGGACCCTCGGGGGGAGAGACCCAGTACTTC. Translation: CASSGPSGGETQYF. V and J are TRBV6-1 and TRBJ2-5; 7 bases fit TRBD2. V lost 4 bases and J lost 4; bases outside the gene matches: 6. The CDR3 has 14 amino acids. CDR1 and CDR2 from the germline V gene are MNHNS and SASEGT.